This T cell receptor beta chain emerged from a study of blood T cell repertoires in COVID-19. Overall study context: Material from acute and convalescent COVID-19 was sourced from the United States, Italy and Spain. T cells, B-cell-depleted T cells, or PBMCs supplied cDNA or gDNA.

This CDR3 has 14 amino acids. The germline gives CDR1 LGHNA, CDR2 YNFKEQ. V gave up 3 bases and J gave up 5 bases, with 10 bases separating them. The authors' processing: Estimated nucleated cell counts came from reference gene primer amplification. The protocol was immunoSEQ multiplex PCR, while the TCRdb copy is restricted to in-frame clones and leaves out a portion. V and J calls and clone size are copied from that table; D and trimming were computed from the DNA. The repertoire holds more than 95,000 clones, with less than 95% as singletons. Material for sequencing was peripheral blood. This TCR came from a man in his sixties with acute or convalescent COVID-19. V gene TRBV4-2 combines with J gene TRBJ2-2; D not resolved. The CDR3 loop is CASSQVSATGELFF. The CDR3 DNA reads TGTGCCAGCAGCCAGGTTTCAGCGACCGGGGAGCTGTTTTTT.